The clone carrying this T cell receptor (beta chain) was seen a handful of times. Assay: immunoSEQ multiplex PCR; the TCRdb copy retains only in-frame clones and omits some. Among about 40,000 clones, roughly 79% were seen once, and the ten largest hold 3.6%. Germline CDR1 SGHNT, CDR2 YENEEA. This CDR3 spans 12 amino acids. V gave up 5 bases and J gave up 5 bases, with 10 bases separating them. The sample belongs to a study of STAT5B mutations in CD4+ large granular lymphocyte leukemia. This TCR was sampled from a human donor in good health. The sequenced material came from CD4+ T cells from blood buffy coats. V usage is TRBV11-3 and J usage is TRBJ2-7; D unclear. The DNA for the CDR3 is TGTGCCAGCAGCCCCAATAGTGACGAGCAGTACTTC. Amino acid sequence: CASSPNSDEQYF.